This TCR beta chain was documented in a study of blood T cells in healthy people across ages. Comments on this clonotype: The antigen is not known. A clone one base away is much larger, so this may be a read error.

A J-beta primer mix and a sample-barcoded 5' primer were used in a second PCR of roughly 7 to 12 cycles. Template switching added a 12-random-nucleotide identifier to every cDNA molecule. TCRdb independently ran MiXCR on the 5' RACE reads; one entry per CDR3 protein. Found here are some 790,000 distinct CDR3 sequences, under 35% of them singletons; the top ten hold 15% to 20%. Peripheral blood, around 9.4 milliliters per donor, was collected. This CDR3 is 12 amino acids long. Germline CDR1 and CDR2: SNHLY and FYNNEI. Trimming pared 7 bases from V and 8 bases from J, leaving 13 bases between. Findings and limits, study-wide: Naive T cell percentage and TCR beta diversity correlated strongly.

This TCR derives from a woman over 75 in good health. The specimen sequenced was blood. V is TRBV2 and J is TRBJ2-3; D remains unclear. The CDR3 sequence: CASNNGIGTQYF. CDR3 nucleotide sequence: TGTGCCAGCAACAATGGTATAGGTACGCAGTATTTT.